This entry lists 12 T cell receptor beta chains sequenced from one sample in a study of blood T cell repertoires in COVID-19. Method: immunoSEQ multiplex PCR; TCRdb's copy keeps in-frame clones and lacks some. The repertoire holds 120,000 or so clones, with roughly 69% as singletons. The sequencing sample was made of peripheral blood. These receptors came from a woman aged 70-85 years with acute or convalescent COVID-19.

The chain uses TRBV3-1 (or the pseudogene TRBV3-2) and TRBJ2-2; 10 bases are a match to TRBD2. Germline CDR1 LGHDT, CDR2 YNNKEL (reference sequence). After removal of 4 bases from V and 11 bases from J, the junction contained 10 bases not matched to a gene. This CDR3 contains 15 residues. The CDR3 loop reads CASSPPLLAGPELFF. The CDR3 region has the DNA TGTGCCAGCAGCCCCCCCCTACTAGCGGGACCCGAGCTGTTTTTT.

Points on this clone: The junction departs from germline at one end; a sequencing error may be responsible. The rearrangement links TRBV28 to TRBJ1-2; D call uncertain. Germline loops: CDR1 MDHEN, CDR2 SYDVKM. CDR3 size: 12 residues. The CDR3 region is CAISSGSYGYTF. CDR3 in DNA: TGTGCCATCAGTTCCGGGAGCTATGGCTACACCTTC.

The J gene is TRBJ2-5, the V gene TRBV9; 13 positions match TRBD2. V was clipped by 2 bases and J by 2 bases; unmatched bases: 0. Germline CDR1 is SGDLS and CDR2 is YYNGEE. The CDR3 spans 15 residues. CDR3 coding DNA: TGTGCCAGCAGCGTGACTAGCGGGAGGCAAGAGACCCAGTACTTC. Translation: CASSVTSGRQETQYF.

This clone was seen only a few times. The chain couples TRBV28 to TRBJ1-2; TRBD1 aligns across 8 bases. The V gene's germline CDR1 is MDHEN and CDR2 SYDVKM. The junction had 4 bases not matched to a gene; V was cut back by 6 bases and J by 7 bases. The CDR3 is made up of 12 amino acids. CDR3: CASRPQGGGYTF. DNA for the CDR3: TGTGCCAGCAGGCCACAGGGGGGTGGCTACACCTTC.

This chain connects TRBV30 to TRBJ1-4; a possible D gene is TRBD1 (5 bases). The CDR3 is 10 residues long. V was cut by 8 bases and J by 13 bases, with 14 bases left in between. Germline CDR1 GTSNPN, CDR2 SVGIG (reference sequence). CDR3 bases: TGTGCCGGCCCGGGGGGGTTACTGTTTTTT. Translated, it gives CAGPGGLLFF.

This clone was seen only once. V usage is TRBV30 and J usage is TRBJ2-1, with a possible D match to TRBD1 (6 bases). The V gene lost 2 bases and the J gene lost 1 base, with 12 bases spanning the gap. The CDR3 runs to 15 residues. The germline V gene has CDR1 GTSNPN and CDR2 SVGIG (reference sequence). CDR3 amino acids: CAWSRGIESYNEQFF. For the CDR3, the DNA is TGTGCCTGGAGTAGGGGGATTGAATCCTACAATGAGCAGTTCTTC.

This clone was detected a few times. The CDR3 bases are TGTGCCAGCAGCGTAGGTGCTATAGGAGGTCGGGATCGTTCACCCCTCCACTTT. Its protein product is CASSVGAIGGRDRSPLHF. The chain employs TRBV9 and TRBJ1-6; no clear D. The germline V and J ends were trimmed by 0 bases and 9 bases, with 22 bases remaining between them. Germline CDR1 and CDR2: SGDLS and YYNGEE. CDR3 length equals 18 residues. Supplemented by reference TRBV9 and TRBJ1-6, the full variable domain reads DSGVTQTPKHLITATGQRVTLRCSPRSGDLSVYWYQQSLDQGLQFLIQYYNGEERAKGNILERFSAQQFPDLHSELNLSSLELGDSALYFCASSVGAIGGRDRSPLHFGNGTRLTVT.

This sequence joins TRBV6-5 and TRBJ1-1, with D perhaps TRBD1 (5 bases). The CDR3 has 14 amino acids. Germline V gene lookup returns CDR1 MNHEY and CDR2 SVGAGI. Between the trimmed V and J ends, which lost 6 bases and 3 bases, there was a span of 14 bases. Here the CDR3 DNA reads TGTGCCAGCAGGTTACAGCGGGGCGACACTGAAGCTTTCTTT. It codes for CASRLQRGDTEAFF.

The chain's CDR3 is CASSFTVGTGGLGTEAFF. DNA for the CDR3: TGTGCCAGCAGCTTTACCGTGGGGACAGGGGGCTTGGGCACTGAAGCTTTCTTT. The rearrangement uses TRBV7-6 and TRBJ1-1; 12 bases map to TRBD1. The germline V gene encodes CDR1 SGHVS and CDR2 FNYEAQ. The ends lost 3 bases at V and 4 bases at J; junction bases unmatched: 12. The CDR3 is 18 amino acids.

The chain employs TRBV7-9 and TRBJ2-5; 8 nucleotides align to TRBD1. V dropped 5 bases and J dropped 9; count of bases not matched to a gene: 5. CDR3 length: 12 amino acids. Germline V gives CDR1 SEHNR, CDR2 FQNEAQ (reference sequence). Written as DNA, the CDR3 is TGTGCCAGCAGCAGGGACAGGAGGGCCCAGTACTTC. Translation gives CASSRDRRAQYF.

The chain recombines TRBV29-1 with TRBJ1-4; no reliable D call. From germline, CDR1 is SQVTM and CDR2 ANQGSEA. The CDR3 length is 14 residues. V was cut by 4 bases and J by 0 bases, with 9 bases left in between. The chain's CDR3 is CSVARVATNEKLFF. The CDR3 bases are TGCAGCGTTGCCCGGGTTGCAACTAATGAAAAACTGTTTTTT.

The V and J genes are TRBV6-5 and TRBJ1-2; D possibly corresponds to TRBD1 (5 bases). The germline V gene has CDR1 MNHEY and CDR2 SVGAGI. V was shortened by 8 bases and J by 3 bases, with 10 bases between the two germline ends. CDR3 length equals 12 residues. Here the CDR3 DNA reads TGTGCCAGCGGGGGGGGATACTATGGCTACACCTTC. This codes for CASGGGYYGYTF.